The clone carrying this TCR beta chain showed up just once. Its antigen remains unknown. Germline V gene data show CDR1 as MNHNS and CDR2 as SASEGT. After removal of 7 bases from V and 4 bases from J, the junction contained 7 bases not matched to a gene. CDR3 length: 14 residues. The primer mix had 60 Vbeta and 13 Jbeta primers. Profiled with immunoSEQ multiplex PCR; TCRdb holds only in-frame clones, not every one. The sample lists about 82,000 clones, approximately 74% occurring once. The entry originates in a study of cytomegalovirus exposure and HLA in healthy donors. General study points: It was reported that the classifier diagnosed cytomegalovirus status with high specificity and sensitivity in both the original and validation cohorts. Associated with cytomegalovirus, according to the listing, were 150 to 200 TCR beta chains.

The chain carries TRBV6-1 and TRBJ1-2; the match to TRBD1 covers 9 bases. The specimen was PBMCs. The receptor was derived from a woman aged 45-65 years in good health and CMV-seropositive. CDR3 in amino acids: CASIWTGVGYGYTF. The CDR3 DNA reads TGTGCCAGCATTTGGACAGGGGTAGGCTATGGCTACACCTTC.